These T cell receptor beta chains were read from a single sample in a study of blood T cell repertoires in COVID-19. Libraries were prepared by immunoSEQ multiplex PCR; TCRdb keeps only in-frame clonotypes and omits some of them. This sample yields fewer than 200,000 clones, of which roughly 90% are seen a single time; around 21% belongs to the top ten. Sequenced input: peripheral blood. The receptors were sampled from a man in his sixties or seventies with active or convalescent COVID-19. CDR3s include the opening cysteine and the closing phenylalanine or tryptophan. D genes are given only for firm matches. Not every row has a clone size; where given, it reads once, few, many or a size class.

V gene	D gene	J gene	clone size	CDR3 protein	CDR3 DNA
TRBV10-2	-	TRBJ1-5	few	CASRRSDRSNQPQHF	TGCGCCAGCCGACGATCCGACAGGAGCAATCAGCCCCAGCATTTT
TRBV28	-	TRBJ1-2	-	CASSFIQGYGYTF	TGTGCCAGCAGTTTTATCCAGGGGTATGGCTACACCTTC
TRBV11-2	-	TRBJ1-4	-	CASSSTGSTNEKLFF	TGTGCCAGCAGCTCCACAGGTTCAACTAATGAAAAACTGTTTTTT
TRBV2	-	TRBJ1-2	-	CASRREAGRLYGYTF	TGTGCCAGCAGAAGGGAGGCAGGAAGGCTCTATGGCTACACCTTC
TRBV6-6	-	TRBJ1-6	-	CASTPGRGHSPLHF	TGTGCCAGCACTCCCGGGAGGGGCCATTCACCCCTCCACTTT
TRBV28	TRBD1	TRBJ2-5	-	CASSTQGAATQYF	TGTGCCAGCAGCACACAGGGGGCCGCGACCCAGTACTTC
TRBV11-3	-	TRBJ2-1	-	CASSPEQAAGHEQFF	TGTGCCAGCAGCCCCGAACAGGCCGCCGGGCATGAGCAGTTCTTC
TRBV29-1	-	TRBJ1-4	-	CSVGGPTNEKLFF	TGCAGCGTTGGGGGGCCGACTAATGAAAAACTGTTTTTT
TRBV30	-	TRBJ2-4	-	CAWARLAKNIQYF	TGTGCCTGGGCAAGACTAGCCAAAAACATTCAGTACTTC
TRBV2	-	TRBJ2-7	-	CASSEGAGSGYEQYF	TGTGCCAGCAGTGAGGGGGCAGGGAGTGGTTACGAGCAGTACTTC
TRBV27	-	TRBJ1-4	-	CASSLNGGDEKLFF	TGTGCCAGCAGTTTAAATGGGGGGGATGAAAAACTGTTTTTT
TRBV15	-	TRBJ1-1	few	CATSATGLEAFF	TGTGCCACCAGCGCCACAGGGTTAGAAGCTTTCTTT
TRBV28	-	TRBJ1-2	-	CASSFAGVGYTF	TGTGCCAGCAGTTTTGCCGGGGTGGGCTACACCTTC
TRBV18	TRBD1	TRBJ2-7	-	CASSPGTGEIYEQYF	TGTGCCAGCTCACCGGGGACAGGGGAAATCTACGAGCAGTACTTC
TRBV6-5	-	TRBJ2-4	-	CASSYSTGGNIQYF	TGTGCCAGCAGTTACTCGACCGGGGGAAACATTCAGTACTTC
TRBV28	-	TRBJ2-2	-	CASSLRAGELFF	TGTGCCAGCAGCCTGCGGGCCGGGGAGCTGTTTTTT
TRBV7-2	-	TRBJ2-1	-	CASSPGSNNEQFF	TGTGCCAGCAGCCCCGGTAGTAACAATGAGCAGTTCTTC
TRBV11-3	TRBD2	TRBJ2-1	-	CASSLAGTSGIYNEQFF	TGTGCCAGCAGCTTAGCCGGGACTAGCGGGATCTACAATGAGCAGTTCTTC
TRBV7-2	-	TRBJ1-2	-	CASTRDTRGFTF	TGTGCCAGCACCAGGGACACTCGGGGATTCACCTTC
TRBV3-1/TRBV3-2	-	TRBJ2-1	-	CASSRTHEQFF	TGTGCCAGCAGCCGGACACATGAGCAGTTCTTC
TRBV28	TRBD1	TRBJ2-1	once	CASSWPGTGNNEQFF	TGTGCCAGCAGTTGGCCCGGGACAGGGAACAATGAGCAGTTCTTC
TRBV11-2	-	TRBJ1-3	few	CASSLPPQGGSSGNTIYF	TGTGCCAGCAGCTTACCCCCGCAGGGAGGGAGCTCTGGAAACACCATATATTTT
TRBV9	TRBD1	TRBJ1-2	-	CASSFGQARGYTF	TGTGCCAGCAGCTTCGGACAGGCACGGGGCTACACCTTC
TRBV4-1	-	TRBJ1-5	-	CASSQVRRSEYSNQPQHF	TGCGCCAGCAGCCAAGTAAGGCGGTCGGAATATAGCAATCAGCCCCAGCATTTT
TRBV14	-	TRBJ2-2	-	CASSRQASGTGELFF	TGTGCCAGCAGCCGACAGGCCTCGGGCACCGGGGAGCTGTTTTTT
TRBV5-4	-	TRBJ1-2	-	CASSLKSGTTNYGYTF	TGTGCCAGCAGCCTAAAGAGCGGGACCACTAACTATGGCTACACCTTC
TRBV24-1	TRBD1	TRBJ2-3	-	CATSALDRGADTQYF	TGTGCCACCAGTGCCCTGGACAGGGGCGCAGATACGCAGTATTTT
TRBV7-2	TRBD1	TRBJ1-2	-	CASSFDVTGAGGYTF	TGTGCCAGCAGCTTTGACGTTACAGGGGCTGGCGGCTACACCTTC
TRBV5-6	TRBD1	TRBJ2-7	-	CASSLLSGTGDEQYF	TGTGCCAGCAGCCTCCTCTCCGGGACAGGGGACGAGCAGTACTTC
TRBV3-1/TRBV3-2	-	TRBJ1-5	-	CASSQGGFGQPQHF	TGTGCCAGCAGCCAAGGAGGGTTTGGTCAGCCCCAGCATTTT
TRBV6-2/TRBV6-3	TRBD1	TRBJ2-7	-	CASSYPRDRGSYEQYF	TGTGCCAGCAGTTACCCCCGGGACAGGGGGTCCTACGAGCAGTACTTC
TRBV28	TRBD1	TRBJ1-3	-	CASSGTGSIRSSGNTIYF	TGTGCCAGCTCCGGGACAGGGTCCATCAGGAGCTCTGGAAACACCATATATTTT
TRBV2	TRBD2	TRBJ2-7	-	CASSPSGRALNEQYF	TGTGCCAGCAGTCCGAGCGGGAGGGCCCTCAACGAGCAGTACTTC
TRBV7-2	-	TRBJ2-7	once	CASSLDRQVEQYF	TGTGCCAGCAGCTTAGATCGGCAGGTCGAGCAGTACTTC
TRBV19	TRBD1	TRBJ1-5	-	CASSNDRVGQPQHF	TGTGCCAGTAGTAATGACAGGGTAGGTCAGCCCCAGCATTTT
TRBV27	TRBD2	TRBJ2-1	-	CASSSPTSGRTNEQFF	TGTGCCAGCAGTTCCCCGACTAGCGGGAGAACCAATGAGCAGTTCTTC
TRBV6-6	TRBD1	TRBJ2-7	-	CASSKTGGFSYEQYF	TGTGCCAGCAGTAAGACAGGGGGTTTCTCCTACGAGCAGTACTTC
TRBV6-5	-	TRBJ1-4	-	CASSYDHGREKLFF	TGTGCCAGCAGTTATGACCATGGGAGGGAAAAACTGTTTTTT
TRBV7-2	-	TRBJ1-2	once	CASSFEGLLPNYGYTF	TGTGCCAGCAGCTTCGAAGGACTCCTACCAAACTATGGCTACACCTTC
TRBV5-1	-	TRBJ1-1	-	CASSSDSLNTEAFF	TGCGCCAGCAGCTCGGACAGCTTGAACACTGAAGCTTTCTTT
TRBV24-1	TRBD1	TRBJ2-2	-	CATSDPAGDRGLTGELFF	TGTGCCACCAGTGATCCGGCCGGGGACAGGGGGCTGACCGGGGAGCTGTTTTTT
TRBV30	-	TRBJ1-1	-	CAWTTGRPNTEAFF	TGTGCCTGGACCACCGGCAGGCCTAACACTGAAGCTTTCTTT
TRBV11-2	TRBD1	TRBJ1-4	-	CASSLGSTGGEKLFF	TGTGCCAGCAGCTTAGGTTCGACAGGGGGCGAAAAACTGTTTTTT
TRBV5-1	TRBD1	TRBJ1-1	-	CASSMTGVNTEAFF	TGCGCCAGCAGCATGACAGGGGTAAACACTGAAGCTTTCTTT
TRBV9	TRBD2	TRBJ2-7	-	CAKTGGSEQYF	TGTGCCAAAACCGGGGGGTCCGAGCAGTACTTC
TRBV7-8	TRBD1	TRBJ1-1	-	CASSFPGQGISAEAFF	TGTGCCAGCAGCTTCCCGGGACAGGGGATAAGCGCTGAAGCTTTCTTT
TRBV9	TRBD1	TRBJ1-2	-	CASAQGGINGYTF	TGTGCCAGCGCCCAAGGGGGCATTAACGGCTACACCTTC
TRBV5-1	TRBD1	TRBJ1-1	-	CASSWKTGGDTEAFF	TGCGCCAGCAGCTGGAAGACAGGGGGGGACACTGAAGCTTTCTTT